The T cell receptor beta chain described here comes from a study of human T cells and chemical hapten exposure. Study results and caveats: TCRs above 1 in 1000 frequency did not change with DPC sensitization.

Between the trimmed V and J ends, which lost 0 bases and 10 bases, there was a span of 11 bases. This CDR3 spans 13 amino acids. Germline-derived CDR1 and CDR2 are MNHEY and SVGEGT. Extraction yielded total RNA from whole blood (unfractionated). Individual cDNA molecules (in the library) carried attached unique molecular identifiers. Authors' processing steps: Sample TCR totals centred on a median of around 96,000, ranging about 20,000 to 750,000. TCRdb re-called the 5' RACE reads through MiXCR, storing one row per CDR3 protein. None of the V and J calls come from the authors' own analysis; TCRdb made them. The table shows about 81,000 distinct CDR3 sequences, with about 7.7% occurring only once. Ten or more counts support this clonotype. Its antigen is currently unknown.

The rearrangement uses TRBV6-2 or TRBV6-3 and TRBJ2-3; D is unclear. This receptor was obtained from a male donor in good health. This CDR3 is CASSYSENRPQYF. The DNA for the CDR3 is TGTGCCAGCAGTTACTCGGAGAATCGGCCGCAGTATTTT.